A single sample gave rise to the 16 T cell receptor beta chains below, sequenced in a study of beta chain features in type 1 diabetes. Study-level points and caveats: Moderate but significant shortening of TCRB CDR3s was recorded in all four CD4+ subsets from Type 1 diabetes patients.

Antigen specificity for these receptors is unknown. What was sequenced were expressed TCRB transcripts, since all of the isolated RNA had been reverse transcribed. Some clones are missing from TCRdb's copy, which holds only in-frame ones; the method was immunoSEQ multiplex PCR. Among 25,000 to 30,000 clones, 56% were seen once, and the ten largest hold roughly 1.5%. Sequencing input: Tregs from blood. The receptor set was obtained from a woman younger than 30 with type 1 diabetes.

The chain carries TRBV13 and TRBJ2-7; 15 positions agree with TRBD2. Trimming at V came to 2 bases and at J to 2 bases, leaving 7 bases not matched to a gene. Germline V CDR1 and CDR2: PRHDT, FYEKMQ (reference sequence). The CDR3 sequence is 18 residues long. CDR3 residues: CASSLSGLAGGRTYEQYF. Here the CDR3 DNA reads TGTGCCAGCAGCTTATCGGGACTAGCGGGAGGTAGGACCTACGAGCAGTACTTC.

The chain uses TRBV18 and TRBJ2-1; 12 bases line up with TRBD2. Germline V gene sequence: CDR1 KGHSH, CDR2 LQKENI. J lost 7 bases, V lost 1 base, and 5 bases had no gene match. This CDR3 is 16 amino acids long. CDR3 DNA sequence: TGTGCCAGCTCACCACGAGCTAGCGGGAGGGGAAATGAGCAGTTCTTC. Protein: CASSPRASGRGNEQFF.

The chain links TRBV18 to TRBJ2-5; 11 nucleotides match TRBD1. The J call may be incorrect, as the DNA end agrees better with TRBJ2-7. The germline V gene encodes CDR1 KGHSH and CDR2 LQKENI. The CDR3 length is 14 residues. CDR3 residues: CASSRDRGDYEQYF. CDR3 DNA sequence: TGTGCCAGCTCACGGGACAGGGGGGATTACGAGCAGTACTTC.

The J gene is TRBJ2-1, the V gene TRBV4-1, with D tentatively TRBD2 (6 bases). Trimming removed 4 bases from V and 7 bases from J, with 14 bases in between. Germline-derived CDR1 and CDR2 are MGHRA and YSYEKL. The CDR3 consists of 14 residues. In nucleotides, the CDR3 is TGCGCCAGCAGCCCACCCCTGCGGGGAAATGAGCAGTTCTTC. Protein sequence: CASSPPLRGNEQFF.

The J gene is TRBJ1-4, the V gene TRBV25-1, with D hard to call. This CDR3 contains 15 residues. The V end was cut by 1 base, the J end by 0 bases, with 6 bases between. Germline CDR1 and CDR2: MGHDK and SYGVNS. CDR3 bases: TGTGCCAGCAGTGAATGGGCAGCAACTAATGAAAAACTGTTTTTT. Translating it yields CASSEWAATNEKLFF. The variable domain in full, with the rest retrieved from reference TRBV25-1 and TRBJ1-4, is EADIYQTPRYLVIGTGKKITLECSQTMGHDKMYWYQQDPGMELHLIHYSYGVNSTEKGDLSSESTVSRIRTEHFPLTLESARPSHTSQYLCASSEWAATNEKLFFGSGTQLSVL.

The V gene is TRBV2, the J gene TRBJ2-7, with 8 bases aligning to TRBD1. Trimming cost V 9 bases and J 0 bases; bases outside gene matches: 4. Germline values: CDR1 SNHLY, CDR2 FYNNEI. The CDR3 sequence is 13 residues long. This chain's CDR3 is CARGGQASYEQYF. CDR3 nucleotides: TGTGCCAGGGGGGGACAGGCCTCCTACGAGCAGTACTTC.

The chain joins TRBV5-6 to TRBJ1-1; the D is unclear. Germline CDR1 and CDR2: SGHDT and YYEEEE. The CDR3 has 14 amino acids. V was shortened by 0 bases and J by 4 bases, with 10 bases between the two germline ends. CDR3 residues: CASSLGAGVTEAFF. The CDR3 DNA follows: TGTGCCAGCAGCTTGGGGGCCGGGGTCACTGAAGCTTTCTTT.

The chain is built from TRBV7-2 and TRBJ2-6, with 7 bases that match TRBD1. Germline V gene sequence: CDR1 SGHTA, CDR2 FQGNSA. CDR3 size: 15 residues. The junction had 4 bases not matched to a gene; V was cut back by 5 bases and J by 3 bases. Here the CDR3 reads CASSPRDSGANVLTF. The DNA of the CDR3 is TGTGCCAGCAGCCCTAGGGACAGTGGGGCCAACGTCCTGACTTTC.

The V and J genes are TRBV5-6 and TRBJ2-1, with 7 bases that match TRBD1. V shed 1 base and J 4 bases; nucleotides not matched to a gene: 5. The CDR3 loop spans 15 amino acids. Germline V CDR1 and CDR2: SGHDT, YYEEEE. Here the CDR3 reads CASSLWDRPYNEQFF. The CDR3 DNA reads TGTGCCAGCAGCTTGTGGGACAGACCTTACAATGAGCAGTTCTTC.

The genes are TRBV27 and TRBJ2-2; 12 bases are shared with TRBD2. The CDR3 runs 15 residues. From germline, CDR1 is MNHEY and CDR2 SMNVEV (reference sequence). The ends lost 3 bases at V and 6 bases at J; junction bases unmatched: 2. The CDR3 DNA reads TGTGCCAGCAGTTTGACTAGCGGGAGATCCGGGGAGCTGTTTTTT. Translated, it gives CASSLTSGRSGELFF.

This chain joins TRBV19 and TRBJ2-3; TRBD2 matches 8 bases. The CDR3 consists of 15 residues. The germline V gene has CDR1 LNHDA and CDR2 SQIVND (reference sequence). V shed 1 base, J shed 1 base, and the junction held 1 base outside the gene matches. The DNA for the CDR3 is TGTGCCAGTAGTATAGCGGGAGGGGGCACAGATACGCAGTATTTT. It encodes CASSIAGGGTDTQYF.

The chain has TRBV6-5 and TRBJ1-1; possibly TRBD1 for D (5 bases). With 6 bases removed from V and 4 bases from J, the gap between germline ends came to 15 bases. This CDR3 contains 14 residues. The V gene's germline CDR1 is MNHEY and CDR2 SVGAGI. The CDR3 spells CASSQDRGATEAFF. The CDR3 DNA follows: TGTGCCAGCAGCCAGGATAGGGGCGCCACTGAAGCTTTCTTT.

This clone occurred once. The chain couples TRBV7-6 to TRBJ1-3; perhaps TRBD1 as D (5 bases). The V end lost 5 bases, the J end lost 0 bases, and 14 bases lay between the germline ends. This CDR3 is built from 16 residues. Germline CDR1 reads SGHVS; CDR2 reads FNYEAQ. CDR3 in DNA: TGTGCCAGCAGCCCGAACCGGGGGAGCTCTGGAAACACCATATATTTT. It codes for CASSPNRGSSGNTIYF.

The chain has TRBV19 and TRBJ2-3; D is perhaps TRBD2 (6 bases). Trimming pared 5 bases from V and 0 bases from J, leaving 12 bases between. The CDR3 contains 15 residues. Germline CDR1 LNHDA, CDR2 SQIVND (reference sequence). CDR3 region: CASSGSGASTDTQYF. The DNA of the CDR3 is TGTGCCAGTAGTGGTTCGGGAGCAAGCACAGATACGCAGTATTTT.

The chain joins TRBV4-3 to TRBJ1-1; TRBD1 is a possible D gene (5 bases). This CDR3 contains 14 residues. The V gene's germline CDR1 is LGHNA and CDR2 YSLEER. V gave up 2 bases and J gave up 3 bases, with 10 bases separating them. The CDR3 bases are TGCGCCAGCAGCCAACGACAGTCGGACACTGAAGCTTTCTTT. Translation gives CASSQRQSDTEAFF.

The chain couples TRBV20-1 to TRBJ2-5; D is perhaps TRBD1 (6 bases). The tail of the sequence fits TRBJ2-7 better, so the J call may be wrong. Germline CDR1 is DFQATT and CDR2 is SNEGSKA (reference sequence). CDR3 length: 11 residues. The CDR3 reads CSATGLYEQYF. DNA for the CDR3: TGCAGTGCGACAGGCCTCTACGAGCAGTACTTC.